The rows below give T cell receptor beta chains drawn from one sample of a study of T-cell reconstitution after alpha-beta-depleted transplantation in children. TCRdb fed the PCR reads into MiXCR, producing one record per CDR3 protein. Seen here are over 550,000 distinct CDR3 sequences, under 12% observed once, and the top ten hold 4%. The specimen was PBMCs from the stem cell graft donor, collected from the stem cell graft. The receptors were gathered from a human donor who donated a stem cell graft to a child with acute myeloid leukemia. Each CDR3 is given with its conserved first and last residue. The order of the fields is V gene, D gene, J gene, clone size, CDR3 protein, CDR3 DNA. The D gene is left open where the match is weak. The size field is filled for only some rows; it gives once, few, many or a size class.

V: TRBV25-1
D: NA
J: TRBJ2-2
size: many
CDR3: CASSATGTELFF
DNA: TGTGCCAGCAGCGCCACAGGGACGGAGCTGTTTTTT

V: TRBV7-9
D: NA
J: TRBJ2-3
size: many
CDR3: CASRSLAGTDTQYF
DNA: TGTGCCAGCAGGTCGTTAGCCGGCACAGATACGCAGTATTTT

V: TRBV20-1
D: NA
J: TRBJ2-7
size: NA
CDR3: CSANAPGKQYF
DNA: TGCAGTGCAAACGCTCCGGGCAAGCAGTACTTC

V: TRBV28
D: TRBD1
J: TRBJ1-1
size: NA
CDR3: CASSLPGRGQTEAFF
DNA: TGTGCCAGCAGTTTACCTGGCAGGGGGCAAACTGAAGCTTTCTTT

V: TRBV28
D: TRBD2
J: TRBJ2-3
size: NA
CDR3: CASSFSLGTSGTSDTQYF
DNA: TGTGCCAGCAGTTTTTCGTTGGGGACTAGCGGGACCTCAGATACGCAGTATTTT

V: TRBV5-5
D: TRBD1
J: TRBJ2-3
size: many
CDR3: CASSSQRTGWSGTDTQYF
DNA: TGTGCCAGCAGCTCCCAACGGACAGGGTGGAGTGGAACAGATACGCAGTATTTT

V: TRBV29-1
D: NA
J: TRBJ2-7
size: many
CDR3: CSVVALSSYEQYF
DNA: TGCAGCGTTGTCGCACTGAGCTCCTACGAGCAGTACTTC

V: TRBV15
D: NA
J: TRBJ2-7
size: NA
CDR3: CATSRVAAMYEQYF
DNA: TGTGCCACCAGCAGAGTAGCGGCGATGTACGAGCAGTACTTC

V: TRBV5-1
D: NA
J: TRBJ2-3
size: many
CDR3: CASSSETGVTDTQYF
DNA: TGCGCCAGCAGCTCGGAGACGGGAGTCACAGATACGCAGTATTTT

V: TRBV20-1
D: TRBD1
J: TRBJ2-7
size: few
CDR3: CSARGPLYEQYF
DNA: TGCAGTGCCAGGGGGCCACTTTACGAGCAGTACTTC

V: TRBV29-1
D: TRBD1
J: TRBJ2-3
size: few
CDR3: CSVEGYRGVTDTQYF
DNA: TGCAGCGTTGAAGGGTACAGGGGGGTCACAGATACGCAGTATTTT

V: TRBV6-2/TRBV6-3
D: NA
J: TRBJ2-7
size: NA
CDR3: CASRTGFASYSYEQYF
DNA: TGTGCCAGCAGGACGGGATTCGCCAGCTACTCCTACGAGCAGTACTTC

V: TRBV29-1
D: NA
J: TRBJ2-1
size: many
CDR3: CSAGRSNEQFF
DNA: TGCAGCGCTGGCCGATCAAATGAGCAGTTCTTC

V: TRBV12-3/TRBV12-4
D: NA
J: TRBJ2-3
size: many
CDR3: CASSLGQRQRTDTQYF
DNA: TGTGCCAGCTCCCTAGGCCAGCGCCAACGCACAGATACGCAGTATTTT

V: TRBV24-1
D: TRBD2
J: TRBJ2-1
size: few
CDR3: CATSDFTSDNYNEQFF
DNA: TGTGCCACCAGTGATTTTACTAGCGACAACTACAATGAGCAGTTCTTC

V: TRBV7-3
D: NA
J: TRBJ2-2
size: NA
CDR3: CASTTSGGGTGELFF
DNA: TGTGCCAGCACCACTTCAGGGGGAGGTACCGGGGAGCTGTTTTTT

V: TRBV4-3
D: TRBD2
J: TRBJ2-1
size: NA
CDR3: CASSQDLGGGFYNEQFF
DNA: TGCGCCAGCAGCCAAGATCTAGGCGGGGGTTTTTACAATGAGCAGTTCTTC

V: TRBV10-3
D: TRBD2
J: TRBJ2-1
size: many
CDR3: CAIRGELAGGDNEQFF
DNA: TGTGCCATCCGGGGAGAACTAGCGGGAGGTGACAATGAGCAGTTCTTC

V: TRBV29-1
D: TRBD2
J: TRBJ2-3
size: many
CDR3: CSVVSGRVADTQYF
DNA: TGCAGCGTTGTGAGCGGGAGAGTCGCAGATACGCAGTATTTT

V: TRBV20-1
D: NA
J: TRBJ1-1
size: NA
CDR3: CSARDYRESAEAFF
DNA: TGCAGTGCTAGAGATTACAGGGAGTCAGCTGAAGCTTTCTTT

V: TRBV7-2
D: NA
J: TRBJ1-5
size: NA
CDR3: CASSSLVSANQPQHF
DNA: TGTGCCAGCAGCTCCCTCGTTTCTGCAAATCAGCCCCAGCATTTT

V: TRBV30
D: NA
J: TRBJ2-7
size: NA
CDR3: CAWDRKGISTYEQYF
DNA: TGTGCCTGGGACCGCAAGGGAATTTCGACCTACGAGCAGTACTTC

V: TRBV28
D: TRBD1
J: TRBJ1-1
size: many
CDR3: CASKGQGGTEAFF
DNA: TGTGCCAGCAAAGGACAGGGGGGCACTGAAGCTTTCTTT

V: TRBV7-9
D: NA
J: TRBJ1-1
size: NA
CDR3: CASSTERGTEAFF
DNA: TGTGCCAGCAGCACGGAACGGGGCACTGAAGCTTTCTTT

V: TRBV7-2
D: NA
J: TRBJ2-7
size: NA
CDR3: CASSLSGTQGVNEQYF
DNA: TGTGCCAGCAGCCTATCCGGGACTCAGGGGGTGAACGAGCAGTACTTC

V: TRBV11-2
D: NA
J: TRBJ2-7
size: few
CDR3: CASSPLVTGGSYEQYF
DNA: TGTGCCAGCAGCCCCCTGGTAACAGGTGGTTCCTACGAGCAGTACTTC

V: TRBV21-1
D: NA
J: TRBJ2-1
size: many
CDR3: CASSKGIRETGRDNEQFF
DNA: TGTGCCAGCAGCAAAGGTATAAGGGAAACAGGGAGGGACAATGAGCAGTTCTTC

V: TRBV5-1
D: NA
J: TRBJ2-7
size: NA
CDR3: CASSLEPPHYEQYF
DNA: TGCGCCAGCAGCTTGGAACCTCCACACTACGAGCAGTACTTC

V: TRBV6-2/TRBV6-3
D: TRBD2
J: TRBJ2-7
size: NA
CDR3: CASSYGGTSGNEQYF
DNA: TGTGCCAGCAGTTACGGAGGGACTAGCGGGAACGAGCAGTACTTC

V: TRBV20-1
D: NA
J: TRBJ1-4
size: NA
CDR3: CSAREDRRNEKLFF
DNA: TGCAGTGCTAGAGAAGACAGGCGTAATGAAAAACTGTTTTTT

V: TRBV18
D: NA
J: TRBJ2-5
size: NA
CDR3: CASSPPHWGETQYF
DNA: TGTGCCAGCTCACCACCGCATTGGGGAGAGACCCAGTACTTC

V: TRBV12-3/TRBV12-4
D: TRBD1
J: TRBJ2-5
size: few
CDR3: CASSLGFGTGQETQYF
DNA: TGTGCCAGCAGTTTAGGTTTCGGGACAGGACAAGAGACCCAGTACTTC

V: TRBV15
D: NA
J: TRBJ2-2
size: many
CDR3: CATSPDKLNTGELFF
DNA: TGTGCCACCAGTCCGGACAAATTGAACACCGGGGAGCTGTTTTTT

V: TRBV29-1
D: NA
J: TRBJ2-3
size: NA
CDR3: CSVTLHGGSTDTQYF
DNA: TGCAGCGTAACTCTTCATGGCGGTAGCACAGATACGCAGTATTTT

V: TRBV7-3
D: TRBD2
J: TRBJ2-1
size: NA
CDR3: CASSPKTSGISYNEQFF
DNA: TGTGCCAGCAGCCCCAAGACTAGCGGGATCTCCTACAATGAGCAGTTCTTC

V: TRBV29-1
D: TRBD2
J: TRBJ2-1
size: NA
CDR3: CSPLAGAGHEQFF
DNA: TGCAGCCCTTTAGCGGGAGCCGGCCATGAGCAGTTCTTC

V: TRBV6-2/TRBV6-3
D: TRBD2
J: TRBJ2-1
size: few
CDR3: CASSFLAGPPPFF
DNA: TGTGCCAGCAGTTTCTTAGCGGGTCCTCCCCCGTTCTTC

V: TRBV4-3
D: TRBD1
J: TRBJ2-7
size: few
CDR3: CASSPGQGGTYEQYF
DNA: TGCGCCAGCAGCCCGGGACAGGGGGGGACCTACGAGCAGTACTTC

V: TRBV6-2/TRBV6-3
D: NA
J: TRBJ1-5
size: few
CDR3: CASRSTDSPQHF
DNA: TGTGCCAGCAGATCGACGGACTCGCCCCAGCATTTT

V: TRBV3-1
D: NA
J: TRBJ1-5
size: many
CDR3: CASSQDPGAGNQPQHF
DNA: TGTGCCAGCAGCCAAGATCCGGGAGCGGGCAATCAGCCCCAGCATTTT

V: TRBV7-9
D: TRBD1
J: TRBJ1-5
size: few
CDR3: CASSYSPGQVNQPQHF
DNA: TGTGCCAGCAGCTATTCACCGGGACAGGTCAATCAGCCCCAGCATTTT